This T cell receptor beta chain is from a study of blood T cells in healthy people across ages. A note on this clonotype: The antigen is undetermined.

Points from the study as a whole: Naive CD4+ cell counts and diversity both ran higher in long-lived than in aged donors. Per-million-T-cell TCR beta diversity fell roughly linearly with age.

A second PCR, run for about 7 to 11 cycles, used a sample-barcoded 5' primer plus a J-beta primer mix. In TCRdb, the 5' RACE reads were re-called with MiXCR into one record per CDR3 protein. This table holds 700,000 or so distinct CDR3 sequences, 40% to 50% found once. The CDR3 totals 15 residues. Trimming took 7 bases from V and 8 from J; bases not matched to a gene: 9. V is TRBV12-3 or TRBV12-4 and J is TRBJ2-1; 12 bases line up with TRBD1. Sequencing was done on a sample of blood. The clonotype comes from a man older than 75 in good health. The CDR3 region is CASTTSGQGAHEQFF. CDR3 in DNA: TGTGCCAGCACCACGTCGGGACAGGGGGCCCATGAGCAGTTCTTC.